This TCR beta chain was documented in a study of CD8 T cells in Susac syndrome. Overall study findings and caveats: The authors acknowledged that their TCR sequencing and HLA analysis involved a relatively small number of individuals.

Points on this clonotype: Its specificity is unknown.

Trimming removed 1 base from V and 6 bases from J, with 10 bases in between. Looked up from germline, CDR1 is GTSNPN and CDR2 is SVGIG (reference sequence). The CDR3 runs 12 residues. Reverse transcription of 0.5 to 1 ug RNA was performed with random hexamers. The authors amplified TCR beta CDR3 across 54 Vbeta and 13 Jbeta using immunoSEQ multiplex PCR. TCRdb re-called the immunoSEQ multiplex PCR reads through MiXCR, storing one row per CDR3 protein. The sample has approximately 130,000 distinct CDR3 sequences; 91% are singletons. The authors sequenced TCR beta from blood CD8+ and CD4+ T cells. Isolation of CD8+ and CD4+ T cells was performed negatively, whereas enrichment of TEMRA cells was done by FACS.

The receptor was derived from a human donor with multiple sclerosis. This rearrangement joins TRBV30 to TRBJ2-7; unclear D gene. Material: CD8+ T cells from PBMCs. The CDR3 DNA follows: TGTGCCTGGAGTGGTAGCTCCCGCGAGCAGTACTTC. Protein: CAWSGSSREQYF.